These 13 T cell receptor beta chains were all obtained from the same sample, sequenced in a study of T cell repertoires in cytomegalovirus infection. Their cognate antigens are unknown. Via MiXCR, TCRdb re-called the reads, giving one row per CDR3 protein. The sample lists roughly 46,000 distinct CDR3 sequences; approximately 19% were seen once. Source: CD8+ T cells from cultured PBMCs, taken from culture after CMV antigen stimulation. These receptors all come from a human donor in good health (CMV status not recorded). Some clones in this sample may be carry-over from other donors' samples.

The chain employs TRBV29-1 and TRBJ2-4; 7 positions match TRBD2. Germline CDR1 reads SQVTM; CDR2 reads ANQGSEA. The CDR3 has 13 residues. The J segment lost 6 bases and the V segment lost 1 base, leaving 3 bases of the junction unmatched. The CDR3 bases are TGCAGCGTTGAAGGGGGGGGACTAAACATTCAGTACTTC. This gives the protein CSVEGGGLNIQYF.

This sequence joins TRBV7-9 and TRBJ2-7, with a possible D match to TRBD1 (6 bases). The CDR3 has 13 residues. Trimming took 3 bases from V and 5 from J, leaving 11 bases between them. From germline, CDR1 is SEHNR and CDR2 FQNEAQ (reference sequence). The CDR3 nucleotides are TGTGCCAGCAGCTTCCTACAGGGAGACGAGCAGTACTTC. As protein: CASSFLQGDEQYF.

The chain carries TRBV19 and TRBJ2-1, with 10 bases aligning to TRBD2. Germline V gene data show CDR1 as LNHDA and CDR2 as SQIVND (reference sequence). The CDR3 is made up of 12 amino acids. With V trimmed by 7 bases and J by 10 bases, 4 bases remained unmatched. This chain's CDR3 is CASTSGGREQFF. CDR3 sequence (DNA): TGTGCCAGTACTAGCGGGGGACGGGAGCAGTTCTTC.

The chain recombines TRBV20-1 with TRBJ2-3; 7 bases match TRBD2. J was trimmed by 7 bases and V by 0 bases; bases with no gene match: 13. From germline, CDR1 is DFQATT and CDR2 SNEGSKA (reference sequence). The CDR3 runs to 16 residues. Here the CDR3 DNA reads TGCAGTGCTAGAGATCCGACTAGCTTTATCCCGAATACGCAGTATTTT. It codes for CSARDPTSFIPNTQYF.

V gene TRBV5-1 combines with J gene TRBJ2-1, with D possibly TRBD1 on 6 matching bases. Per the germline V gene, CDR1 is SGHRS and CDR2 is YFSETQ. Trimming took 0 bases from V and 4 from J, leaving 8 bases between them. The CDR3 extends over 14 amino acids. The CDR3 region has the DNA TGCGCCAGCAGCTTGGCGGACAGATACAATGAGCAGTTCTTC. Residues: CASSLADRYNEQFF.

The rearrangement links TRBV20-1 to TRBJ2-7; TRBD2 might be the D (7 bases). V lost 3 bases to trimming and J lost 2 bases, with 8 bases between them. Germline lookup yields CDR1 DFQATT and CDR2 SNEGSKA (reference sequence). The CDR3 spans 12 residues. The DNA for the CDR3 is TGCAGTGCTAGCGGGGGGCCCTACGAGCAGTACTTC. Encoded protein: CSASGGPYEQYF.

The table lists this clonotype with many counts. This chain connects TRBV6-2 or TRBV6-3 to TRBJ1-1; maybe TRBD1 (6 bases). Germline CDR1 MNHEY, CDR2 SVGEGT. The CDR3 has 15 amino acids. Trimming left V 2 bases short and J 6 bases short, with 16 bases between. The CDR3 here is CASSYGGGASSEAFF. DNA for the CDR3: TGTGCCAGCAGTTACGGGGGGGGGGCATCGTCTGAAGCTTTCTTT.

The chain carries TRBV10-3 and TRBJ2-1, with D perhaps matching TRBD1 or TRBD2 (6 bases each). CDR1 ENHRY and CDR2 SYGVKD come from the germline V gene. The CDR3 is 15 residues long. V shed 2 bases and J shed 5 bases, with 13 bases lying between them. CDR3 bases: TGTGCCATCAGTGAGAGGGGGGAGGCACACAATGAGCAGTTCTTC. It is translated as CAISERGEAHNEQFF.

Many counts were recorded for this clonotype. This chain uses TRBV27 with TRBJ2-6; 14 bases align to TRBD2. In germline, CDR1 is MNHEY, CDR2 SMNVEV (reference sequence). The CDR3 runs 19 residues. With 5 bases clipped from V and 2 bases from J, the junction kept 8 bases outside the gene matches. CDR3 DNA sequence: TGTGCCAGCAGTCTTCTTCGGACTAGCGGGAGGCCTGGGGCCAACGTCCTGACTTTC. Protein: CASSLLRTSGRPGANVLTF.

This clonotype has at least ten counts. V usage is TRBV6-6 and J usage is TRBJ1-6, with 7 bases fitting TRBD1. V lost 2 bases and J lost 8; bases outside the gene matches: 9. This CDR3 has 16 amino acids. Germline assignment: CDR1 MNHNY and CDR2 SVGAGI (reference sequence). In DNA form, the CDR3 reads TGTGCCAGCAGTTACCCGTGGACAGGAGGAGATTCACCCCTCCACTTT. It specifies CASSYPWTGGDSPLHF.

A few counts support this clonotype. V is TRBV11-1 and J is TRBJ2-7, with a tentative D call TRBD1 (5 bases). Germline V lookup: CDR1 SGHAT, CDR2 FQDESV (reference sequence). Trimming removed 1 base from V and 2 bases from J, with 12 bases in between. This CDR3 spans 15 amino acids. The CDR3 loop is CASSLDETGAYEQYF. The CDR3 nucleotides read TGTGCCAGCAGCTTAGACGAAACAGGTGCCTACGAGCAGTACTTC.

V usage is TRBV28 and J usage is TRBJ2-1; D gene uncertain. The V end was cut by 10 bases, the J end by 0 bases, with 13 bases between. The CDR3 consists of 14 residues. Germline V gene lookup returns CDR1 MDHEN and CDR2 SYDVKM. CDR3 region: CATELAPSYNEQFF. The CDR3 nucleotides are TGTGCCACCGAACTTGCTCCCTCCTACAATGAGCAGTTCTTC. The entire variable domain, with the rest obtained from reference TRBV28 and TRBJ2-1, is as follows: DVKVTQSSRYLVKRTGEKVFLECVQDMDHENMFWYRQDPGLGLRLIYFSYDVKMKEKGDIPEGYSVSREKKERFSLILESASTNQTSMYLCATELAPSYNEQFFGPGTRLTVL.

This clonotype was recorded at least ten times. The CDR3 loop is CASSEEGRGTGELFF. The CDR3 DNA follows: TGTGCCAGCAGTGAGGAGGGGCGCGGCACCGGGGAGCTGTTTTTT. J is TRBJ2-2 and V is TRBV2, with D perhaps matching TRBD2 (6 bases). V was clipped by 3 bases and J by 4 bases, with 12 bases between them. This CDR3 has 15 amino acids. Germline lookup yields CDR1 SNHLY and CDR2 FYNNEI.